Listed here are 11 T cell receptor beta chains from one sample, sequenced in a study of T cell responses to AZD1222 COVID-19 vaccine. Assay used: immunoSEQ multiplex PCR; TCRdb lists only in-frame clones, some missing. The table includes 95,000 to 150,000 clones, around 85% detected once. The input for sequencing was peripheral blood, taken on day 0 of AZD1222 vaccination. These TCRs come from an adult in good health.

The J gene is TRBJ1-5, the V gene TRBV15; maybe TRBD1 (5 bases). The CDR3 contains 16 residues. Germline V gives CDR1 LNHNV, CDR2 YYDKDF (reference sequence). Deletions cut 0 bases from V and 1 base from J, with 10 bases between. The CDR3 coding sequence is TGTGCCACCAGCAGAGAGGGAGGGGCCAGCAATCAGCCCCAGCATTTT. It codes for CATSREGGASNQPQHF.

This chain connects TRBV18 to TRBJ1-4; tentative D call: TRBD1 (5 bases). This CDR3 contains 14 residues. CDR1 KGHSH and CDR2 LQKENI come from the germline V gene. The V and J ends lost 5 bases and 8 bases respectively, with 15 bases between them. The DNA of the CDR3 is TGTGCCAGCTCAGGCAGGGAGAAGAGGGAAAAACTGTTTTTT. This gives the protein CASSGREKREKLFF.

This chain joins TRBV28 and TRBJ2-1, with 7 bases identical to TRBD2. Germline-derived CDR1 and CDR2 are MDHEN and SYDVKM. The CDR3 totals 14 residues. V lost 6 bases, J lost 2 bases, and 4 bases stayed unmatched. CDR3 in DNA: TGTGCCAGCAGAGGGAGGGCGGCCTACAATGAGCAGTTCTTC. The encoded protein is CASRGRAAYNEQFF.

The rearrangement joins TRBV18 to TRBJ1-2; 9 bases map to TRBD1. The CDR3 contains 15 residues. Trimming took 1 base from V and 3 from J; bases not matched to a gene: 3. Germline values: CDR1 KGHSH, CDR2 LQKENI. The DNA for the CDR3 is TGTGCCAGCTCACCACGGACAGGGGCGGACTATGGCTACACCTTC. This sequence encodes CASSPRTGADYGYTF.

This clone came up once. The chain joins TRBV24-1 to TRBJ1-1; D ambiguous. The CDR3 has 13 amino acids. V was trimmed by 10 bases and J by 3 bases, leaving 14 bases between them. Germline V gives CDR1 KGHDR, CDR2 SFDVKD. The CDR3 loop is CATRRTPYTEAFF. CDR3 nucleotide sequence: TGTGCCACTAGACGGACCCCCTACACTGAAGCTTTCTTT.

In DNA form, the CDR3 reads TGCAGCGTTAAAGGGACTAGCGGCACAGATACGCAGTATTTT. As protein: CSVKGTSGTDTQYF. This chain connects TRBV29-1 to TRBJ2-3, with 10 nucleotides matching TRBD2. There are 14 residues in the CDR3. The germline V gene has CDR1 SQVTM and CDR2 ANQGSEA. V dropped 5 bases and J dropped 1; count of bases not matched to a gene: 3.

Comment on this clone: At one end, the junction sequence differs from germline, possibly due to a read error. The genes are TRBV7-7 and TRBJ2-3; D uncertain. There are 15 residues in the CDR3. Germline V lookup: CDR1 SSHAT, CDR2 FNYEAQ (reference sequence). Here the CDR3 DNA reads TGTGCTAGCAGCCCTACGAGGTCATCTACAGATACGCAGTATTTT. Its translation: CASSPTRSSTDTQYF.

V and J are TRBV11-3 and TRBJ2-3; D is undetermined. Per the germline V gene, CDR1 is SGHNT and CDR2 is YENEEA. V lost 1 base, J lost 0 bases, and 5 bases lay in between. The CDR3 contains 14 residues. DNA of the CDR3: TGTGCCAGCAGCTTAGGGGCTAGCACAGATACGCAGTATTTT. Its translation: CASSLGASTDTQYF.

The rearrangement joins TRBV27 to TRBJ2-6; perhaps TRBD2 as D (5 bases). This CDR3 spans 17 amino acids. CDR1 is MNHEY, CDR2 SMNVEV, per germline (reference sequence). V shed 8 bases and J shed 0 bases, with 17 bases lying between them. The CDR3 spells CASGPGMERSGANVLTF. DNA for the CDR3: TGTGCCAGCGGACCGGGAATGGAACGCTCTGGGGCCAACGTCCTGACTTTC.

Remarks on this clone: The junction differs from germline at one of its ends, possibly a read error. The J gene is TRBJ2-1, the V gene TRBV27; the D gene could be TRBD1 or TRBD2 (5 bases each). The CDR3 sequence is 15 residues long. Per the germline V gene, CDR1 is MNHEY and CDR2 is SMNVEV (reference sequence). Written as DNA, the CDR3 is TGTGCCAGCAGTGGCCGGGACCCCTCCAACAATGAGCAGTTCTTC. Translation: CASSGRDPSNNEQFF.

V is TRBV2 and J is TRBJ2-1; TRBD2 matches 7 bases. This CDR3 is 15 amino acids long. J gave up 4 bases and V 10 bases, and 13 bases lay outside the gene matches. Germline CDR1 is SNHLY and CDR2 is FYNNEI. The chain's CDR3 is CAIKPRRESYNEQFF. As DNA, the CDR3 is TGTGCCATCAAACCCAGGCGGGAGTCTTACAATGAGCAGTTCTTC.